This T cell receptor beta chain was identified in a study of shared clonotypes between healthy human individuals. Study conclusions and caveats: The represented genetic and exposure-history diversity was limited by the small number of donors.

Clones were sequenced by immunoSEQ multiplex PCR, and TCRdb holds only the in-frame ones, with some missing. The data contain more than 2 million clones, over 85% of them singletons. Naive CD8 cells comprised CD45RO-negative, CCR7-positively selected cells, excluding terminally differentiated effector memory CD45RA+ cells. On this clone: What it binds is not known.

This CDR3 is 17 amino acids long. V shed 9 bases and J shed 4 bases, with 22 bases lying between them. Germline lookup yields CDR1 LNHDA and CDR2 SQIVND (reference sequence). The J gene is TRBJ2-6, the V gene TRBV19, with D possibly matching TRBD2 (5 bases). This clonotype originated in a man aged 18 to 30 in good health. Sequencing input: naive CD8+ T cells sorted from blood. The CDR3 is CASSPGILTTGANVLTF. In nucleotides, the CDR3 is TGTGCCAGCAGTCCCGGGATCCTCACGACCGGGGCCAACGTCCTGACTTTC.